One sample yielded the 3 T cell receptor beta chains listed below, sequenced in a study of blood T cell repertoires in COVID-19. Sequencing used immunoSEQ multiplex PCR; TCRdb keeps in-frame clones, though not all of them. Here the sample spans about 150,000 clones, approximately 84% being singletons. The specimen was PBMCs or T cells enriched from blood (not recorded which). The receptor set was obtained from a woman aged 45 to 65 who had recovered from COVID-19.

The chain combines TRBV2 with TRBJ1-1, with 9 bases aligning to TRBD1. This CDR3 is 15 amino acids long. V lost 4 bases, J lost 11 bases, and 14 bases stayed unmatched. Germline assignment: CDR1 SNHLY and CDR2 FYNNEI. In DNA, the CDR3 is TGTGCCAGCAGTGCGGGACAGGGAAGGATGCTGTCGGCTTTCTTT. Translating it yields CASSAGQGRMLSAFF.

This sequence joins TRBV28 and TRBJ1-4; 9 bases line up with TRBD1. The CDR3 runs 14 residues. V was pared by 8 bases and J by 3 bases, with 4 bases of the junction left unmatched. Germline lookup yields CDR1 MDHEN and CDR2 SYDVKM. CDR3 in DNA: TGTGCCAGCCTTGACAGGGGGTCTAATGAAAAACTGTTTTTT. It translates to CASLDRGSNEKLFF. Full variable domain (missing parts from reference TRBV28 and TRBJ1-4): DVKVTQSSRYLVKRTGEKVFLECVQDMDHENMFWYRQDPGLGLRLIYFSYDVKMKEKGDIPEGYSVSREKKERFSLILESASTNQTSMYLCASLDRGSNEKLFFGSGTQLSVL.

The V gene is TRBV7-9, the J gene TRBJ1-4, with D possibly being TRBD1 (6 bases). CDR3 length: 14 amino acids. Germline V gives CDR1 SEHNR, CDR2 FQNEAQ (reference sequence). Trimming took 3 bases from V and 4 from J, leaving 9 bases between them. The CDR3: CASSFTGLNEKLFF. The DNA for the CDR3 is TGTGCCAGCAGCTTTACAGGGCTTAATGAAAAACTGTTTTTT.